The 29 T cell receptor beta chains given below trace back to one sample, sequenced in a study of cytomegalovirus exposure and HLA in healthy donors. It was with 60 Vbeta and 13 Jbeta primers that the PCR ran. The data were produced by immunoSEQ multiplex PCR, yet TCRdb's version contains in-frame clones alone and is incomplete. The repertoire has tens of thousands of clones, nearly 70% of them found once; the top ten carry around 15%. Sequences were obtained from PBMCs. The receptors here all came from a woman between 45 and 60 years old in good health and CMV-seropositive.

This CDR3 is CASSDVWQGAGNEQFF. The CDR3 nucleotides read TGTGCCAGCAGTGATGTATGGCAGGGGGCAGGCAATGAGCAGTTCTTC. The V and J genes are TRBV6-1 and TRBJ2-1, with 8 bases identical to TRBD1. J was trimmed by 6 bases and V by 3 bases; bases with no gene match: 10. Per the germline V gene, CDR1 is MNHNS and CDR2 is SASEGT. CDR3 length equals 16 residues.

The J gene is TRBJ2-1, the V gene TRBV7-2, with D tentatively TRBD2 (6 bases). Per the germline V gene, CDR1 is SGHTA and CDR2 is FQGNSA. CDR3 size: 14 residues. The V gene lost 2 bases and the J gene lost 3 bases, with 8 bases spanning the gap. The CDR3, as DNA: TGTGCCAGCAGCTTACCGGGACTCTACAATGAGCAGTTCTTC. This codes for CASSLPGLYNEQFF.

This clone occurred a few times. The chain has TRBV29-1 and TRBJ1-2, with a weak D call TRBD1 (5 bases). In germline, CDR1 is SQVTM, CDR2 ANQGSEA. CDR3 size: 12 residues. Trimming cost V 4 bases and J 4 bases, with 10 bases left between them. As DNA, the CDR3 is TGCAGCGTTGGCCAGGGCTCCTATGGCTACACCTTC. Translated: CSVGQGSYGYTF.

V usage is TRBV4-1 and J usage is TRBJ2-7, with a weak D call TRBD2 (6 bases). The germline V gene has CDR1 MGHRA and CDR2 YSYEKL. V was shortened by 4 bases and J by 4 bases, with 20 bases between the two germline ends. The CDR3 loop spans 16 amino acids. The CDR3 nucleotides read TGCGCCAGCAGCCCCCAAGCTGGGGGGTCGGTTTACGAGCAGTACTTC. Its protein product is CASSPQAGGSVYEQYF.

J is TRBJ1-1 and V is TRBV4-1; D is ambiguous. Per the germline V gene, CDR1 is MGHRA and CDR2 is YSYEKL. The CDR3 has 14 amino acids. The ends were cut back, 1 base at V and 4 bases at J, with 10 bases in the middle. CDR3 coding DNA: TGCGCCAGCAGCCAAGTAGGACGGGGCACTGAAGCTTTCTTT. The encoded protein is CASSQVGRGTEAFF.

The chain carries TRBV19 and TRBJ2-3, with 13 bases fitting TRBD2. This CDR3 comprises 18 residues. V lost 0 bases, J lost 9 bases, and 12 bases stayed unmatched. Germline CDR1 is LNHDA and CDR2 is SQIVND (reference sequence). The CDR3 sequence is CASSIDLIGTSGEATQYF. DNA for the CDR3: TGTGCCAGTAGTATAGATCTAATTGGGACTAGCGGGGAGGCCACGCAGTATTTT.

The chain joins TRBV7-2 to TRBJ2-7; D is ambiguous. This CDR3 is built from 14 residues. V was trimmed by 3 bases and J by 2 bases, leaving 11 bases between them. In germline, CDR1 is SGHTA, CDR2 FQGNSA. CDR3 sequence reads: CASSFGSLTYEQYF. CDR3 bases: TGTGCCAGCAGCTTCGGGTCTCTAACCTACGAGCAGTACTTC.

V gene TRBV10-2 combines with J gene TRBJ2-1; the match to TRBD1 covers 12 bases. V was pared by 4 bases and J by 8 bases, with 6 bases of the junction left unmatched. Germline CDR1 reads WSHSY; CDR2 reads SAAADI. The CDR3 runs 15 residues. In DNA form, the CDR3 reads TGCGCCAGCAGTGCTGGGACAGGGGGCTTGTATGAGCAGTTCTTC. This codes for CASSAGTGGLYEQFF.

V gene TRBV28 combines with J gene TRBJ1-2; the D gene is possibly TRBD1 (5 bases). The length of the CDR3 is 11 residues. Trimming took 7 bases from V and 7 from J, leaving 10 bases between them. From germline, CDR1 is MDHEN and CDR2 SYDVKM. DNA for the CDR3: TGTGCCAGCAACTACAGGTTTGGCTACACCTTC. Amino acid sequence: CASNYRFGYTF.

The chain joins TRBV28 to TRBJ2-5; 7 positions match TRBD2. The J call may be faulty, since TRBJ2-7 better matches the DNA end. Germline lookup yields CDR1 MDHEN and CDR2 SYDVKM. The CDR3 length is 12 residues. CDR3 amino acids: CASSTSGGEQYF. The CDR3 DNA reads TGTGCCAGCAGTACCTCGGGGGGCGAGCAGTACTTC.

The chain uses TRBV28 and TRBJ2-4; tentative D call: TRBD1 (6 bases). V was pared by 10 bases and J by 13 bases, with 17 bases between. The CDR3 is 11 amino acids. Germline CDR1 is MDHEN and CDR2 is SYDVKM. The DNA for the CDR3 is TGTGCCACCGAACTAAGGACAGAACAGTACTTC. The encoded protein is CATELRTEQYF.

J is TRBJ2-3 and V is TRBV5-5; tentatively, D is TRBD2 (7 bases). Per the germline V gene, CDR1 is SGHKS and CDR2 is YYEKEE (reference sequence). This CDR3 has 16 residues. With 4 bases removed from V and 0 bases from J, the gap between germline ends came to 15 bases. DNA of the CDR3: TGTGCCAGCAGCCTCTCGGGGGGCATTAGCACAGATACGCAGTATTTT. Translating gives CASSLSGGISTDTQYF.

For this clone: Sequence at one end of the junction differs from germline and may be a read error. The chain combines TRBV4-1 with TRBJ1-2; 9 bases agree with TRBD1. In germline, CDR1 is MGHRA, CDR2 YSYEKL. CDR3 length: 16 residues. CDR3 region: CASSHTGNTGGTYSSF. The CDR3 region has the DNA TGCGCCAGCAGCCACACCGGTAACACAGGGGGCACATACAGCTCCTTC.

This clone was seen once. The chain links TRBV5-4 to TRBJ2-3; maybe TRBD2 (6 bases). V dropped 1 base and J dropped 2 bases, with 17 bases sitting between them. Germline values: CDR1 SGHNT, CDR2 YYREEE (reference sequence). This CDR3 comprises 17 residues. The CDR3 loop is CASSLMVAGGATDTQYF. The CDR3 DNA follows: TGTGCCAGCAGCTTGATGGTAGCAGGAGGGGCCACAGATACGCAGTATTTT.

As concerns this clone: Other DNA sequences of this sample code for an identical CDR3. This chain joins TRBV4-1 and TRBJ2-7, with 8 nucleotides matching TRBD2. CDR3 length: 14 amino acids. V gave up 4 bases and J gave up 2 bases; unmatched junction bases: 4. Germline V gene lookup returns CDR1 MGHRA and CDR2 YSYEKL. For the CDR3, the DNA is TGCGCCAGCAGCCGACTAGCGACGACCTACGAGCAGTACTTC. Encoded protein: CASSRLATTYEQYF.

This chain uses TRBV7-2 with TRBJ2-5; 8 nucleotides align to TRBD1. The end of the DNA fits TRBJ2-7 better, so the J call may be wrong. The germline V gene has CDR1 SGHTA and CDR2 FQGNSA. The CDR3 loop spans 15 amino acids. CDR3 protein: CASSLDRGNGHEQYF. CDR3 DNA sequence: TGTGCCAGCAGCTTAGACAGGGGGAACGGCCACGAGCAGTACTTC.

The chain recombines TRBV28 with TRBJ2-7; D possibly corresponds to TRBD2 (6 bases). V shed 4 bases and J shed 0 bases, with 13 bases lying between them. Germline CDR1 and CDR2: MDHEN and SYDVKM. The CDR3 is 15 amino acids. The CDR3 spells CASSSIGRSSYEQYF. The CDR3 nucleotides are TGTGCCAGCAGTTCCATAGGGAGGAGCTCCTACGAGCAGTACTTC.

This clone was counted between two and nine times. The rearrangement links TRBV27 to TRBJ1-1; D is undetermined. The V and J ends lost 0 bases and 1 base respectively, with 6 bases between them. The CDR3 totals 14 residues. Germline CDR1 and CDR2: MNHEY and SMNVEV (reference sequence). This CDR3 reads CASSLSRGNTEAFF. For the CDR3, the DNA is TGTGCCAGCAGTTTATCAAGAGGGAACACTGAAGCTTTCTTT.

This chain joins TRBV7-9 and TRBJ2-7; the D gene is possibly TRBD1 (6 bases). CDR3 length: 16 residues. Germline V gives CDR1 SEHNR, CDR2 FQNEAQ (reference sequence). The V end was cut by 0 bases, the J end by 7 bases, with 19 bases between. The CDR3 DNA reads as TGTGCCAGCAGCTTAGCGGGGACAAAGGCTACGGGGGAGCAGTACTTC. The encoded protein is CASSLAGTKATGEQYF.

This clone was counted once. The CDR3, as DNA: TGTGCCAGCAGTTCTCCGGGACAGAGCTCCTACGAGCAGTACTTC. Its protein product is CASSSPGQSSYEQYF. This chain connects TRBV28 to TRBJ2-7; 7 bases map to TRBD1. This CDR3 is built from 15 residues. V dropped 4 bases and J dropped 0; count of bases not matched to a gene: 6. Germline lookup yields CDR1 MDHEN and CDR2 SYDVKM.

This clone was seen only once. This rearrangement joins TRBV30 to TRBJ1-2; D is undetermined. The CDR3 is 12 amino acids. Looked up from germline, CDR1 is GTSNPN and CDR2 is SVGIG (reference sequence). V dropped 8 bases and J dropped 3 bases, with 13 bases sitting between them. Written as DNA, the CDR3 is TGTGCCCGTCAAGCGGGGTACTATGGCTACACCTTC. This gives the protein CARQAGYYGYTF.

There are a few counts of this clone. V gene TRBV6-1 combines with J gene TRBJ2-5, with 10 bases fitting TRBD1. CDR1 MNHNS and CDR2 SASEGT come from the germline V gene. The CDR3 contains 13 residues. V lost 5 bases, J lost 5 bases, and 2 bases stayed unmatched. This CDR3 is CASSPGQGETQYF. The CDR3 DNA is TGTGCCAGCAGTCCGGGACAGGGGGAGACCCAGTACTTC.

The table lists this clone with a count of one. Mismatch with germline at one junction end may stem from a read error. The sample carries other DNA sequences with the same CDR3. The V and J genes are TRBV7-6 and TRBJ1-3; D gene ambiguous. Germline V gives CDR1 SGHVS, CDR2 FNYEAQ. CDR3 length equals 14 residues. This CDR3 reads CASSLTGSGNTIYF. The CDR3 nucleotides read TGTGCCAGCAGCCTCACCGGGTCTGGAAACACTATATATTTT.

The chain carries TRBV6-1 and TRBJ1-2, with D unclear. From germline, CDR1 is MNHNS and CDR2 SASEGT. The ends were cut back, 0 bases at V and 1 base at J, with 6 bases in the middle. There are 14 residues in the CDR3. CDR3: CASSEAVDNYGYTF. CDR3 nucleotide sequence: TGTGCCAGCAGTGAAGCAGTAGATAACTATGGCTACACCTTC.

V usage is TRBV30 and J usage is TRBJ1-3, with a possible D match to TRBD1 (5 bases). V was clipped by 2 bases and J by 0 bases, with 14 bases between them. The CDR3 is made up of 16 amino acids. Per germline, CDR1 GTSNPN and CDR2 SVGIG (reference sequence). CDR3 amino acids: CAWSPDTRNSGNTIYF. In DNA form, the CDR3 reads TGTGCCTGGAGTCCGGACACCCGGAACTCTGGAAACACCATATATTTT. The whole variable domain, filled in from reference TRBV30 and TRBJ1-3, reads SQTIHQWPATLVQPVGSPLSLECTVEGTSNPNLYWYRQAAGRGLQLLFYSVGIGQISSEVPQNLSASRPQDRQFILSSKKLLLSDSGFYLCAWSPDTRNSGNTIYFGEGSWLTVV.

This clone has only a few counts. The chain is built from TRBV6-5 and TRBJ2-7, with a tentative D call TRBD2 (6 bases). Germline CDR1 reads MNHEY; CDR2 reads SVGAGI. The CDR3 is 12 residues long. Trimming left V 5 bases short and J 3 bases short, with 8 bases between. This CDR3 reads CASSQTSYEQYF. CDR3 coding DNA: TGTGCCAGCAGTCAGACTAGCTACGAGCAGTACTTC.

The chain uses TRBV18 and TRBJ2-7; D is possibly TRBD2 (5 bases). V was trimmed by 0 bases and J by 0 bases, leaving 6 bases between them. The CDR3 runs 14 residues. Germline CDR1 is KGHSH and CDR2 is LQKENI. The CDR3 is CASSPPRGSYEQYF. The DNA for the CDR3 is TGTGCCAGCTCACCACCCCGGGGCTCCTACGAGCAGTACTTC.

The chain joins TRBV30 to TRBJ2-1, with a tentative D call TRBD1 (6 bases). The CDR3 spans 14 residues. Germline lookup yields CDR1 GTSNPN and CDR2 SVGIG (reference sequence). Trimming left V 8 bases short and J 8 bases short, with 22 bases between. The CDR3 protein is CAGKGWTARDEQFF. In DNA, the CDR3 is TGTGCCGGAAAAGGGTGGACAGCACGGGATGAGCAGTTCTTC.

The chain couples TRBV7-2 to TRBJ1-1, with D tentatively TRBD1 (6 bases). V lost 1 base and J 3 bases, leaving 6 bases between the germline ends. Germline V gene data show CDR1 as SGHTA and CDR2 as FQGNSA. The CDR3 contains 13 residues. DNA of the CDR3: TGTGCCAGCAGCTTAGACAGGGACACTGAAGCTTTCTTT. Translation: CASSLDRDTEAFF.